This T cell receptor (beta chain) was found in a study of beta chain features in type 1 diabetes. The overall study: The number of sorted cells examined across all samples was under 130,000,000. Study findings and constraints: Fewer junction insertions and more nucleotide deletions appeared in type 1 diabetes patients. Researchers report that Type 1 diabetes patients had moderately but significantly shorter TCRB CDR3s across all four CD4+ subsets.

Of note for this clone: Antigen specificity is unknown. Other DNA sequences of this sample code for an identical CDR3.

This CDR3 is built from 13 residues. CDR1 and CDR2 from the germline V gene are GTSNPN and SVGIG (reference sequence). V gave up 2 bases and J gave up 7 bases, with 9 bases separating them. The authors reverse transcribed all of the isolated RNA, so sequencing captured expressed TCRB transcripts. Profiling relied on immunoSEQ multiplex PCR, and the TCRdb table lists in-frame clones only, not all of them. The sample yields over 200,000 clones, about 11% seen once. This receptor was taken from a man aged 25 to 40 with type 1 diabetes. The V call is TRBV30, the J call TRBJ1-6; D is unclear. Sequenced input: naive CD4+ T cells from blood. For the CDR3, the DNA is TGTGCCTGGAGTCTTGGAGGAAATTCACCCCTCCACTTT. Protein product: CAWSLGGNSPLHF.